This T cell receptor beta chain was captured by sequencing in a study of blood T cell repertoires in COVID-19. Per the original data handling: Amplifying reference gene primers gave estimates of nucleated cell counts. Measured with immunoSEQ multiplex PCR; TCRdb has only the in-frame clones, and not every one. The V and J calls and clone size were taken over from that table, and D and trimming were inferred from the DNA. The top ten hold 2.7% of the sample, which has around 200,000 clones, 85% to 90% seen once. Trimming removed 1 base at V and 1 base at J, with 14 bases between. This CDR3 comprises 17 residues. The germline V gene has CDR1 SGHRS and CDR2 YFSETQ.

The source is a man aged 35 to 55 with active or convalescent COVID-19. The chain uses TRBV5-1 and TRBJ1-4; possible D gene TRBD1, 6 bases. Material for sequencing was peripheral blood. The CDR3 protein is CASSLNGGARTNEKLFF. Here the CDR3 DNA reads TGCGCCAGCAGCTTGAATGGGGGCGCGAGAACTAATGAAAAACTGTTTTTT.